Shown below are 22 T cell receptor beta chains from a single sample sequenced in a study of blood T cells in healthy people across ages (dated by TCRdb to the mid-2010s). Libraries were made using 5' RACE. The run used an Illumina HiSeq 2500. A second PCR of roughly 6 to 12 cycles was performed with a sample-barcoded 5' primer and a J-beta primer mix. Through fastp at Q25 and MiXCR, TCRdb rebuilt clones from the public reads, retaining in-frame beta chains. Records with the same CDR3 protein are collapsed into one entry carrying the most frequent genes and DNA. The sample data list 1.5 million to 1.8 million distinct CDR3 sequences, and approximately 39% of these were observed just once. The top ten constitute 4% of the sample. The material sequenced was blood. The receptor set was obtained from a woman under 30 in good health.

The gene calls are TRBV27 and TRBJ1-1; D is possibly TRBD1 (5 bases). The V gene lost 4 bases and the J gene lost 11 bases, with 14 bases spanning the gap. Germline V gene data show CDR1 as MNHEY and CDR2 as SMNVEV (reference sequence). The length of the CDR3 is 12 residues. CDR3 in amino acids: CASSSRGGGAFF. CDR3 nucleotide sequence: TGTGCCAGCAGTTCCCGGGGCGGTGGGGCTTTCTTT.

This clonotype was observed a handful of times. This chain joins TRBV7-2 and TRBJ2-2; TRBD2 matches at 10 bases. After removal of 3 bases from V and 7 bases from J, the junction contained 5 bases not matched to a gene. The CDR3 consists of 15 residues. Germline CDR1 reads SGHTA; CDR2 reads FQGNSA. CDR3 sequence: CASSFLAGASGELFF. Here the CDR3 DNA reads TGTGCCAGCAGCTTTCTAGCGGGAGCCAGCGGGGAGCTGTTTTTT.

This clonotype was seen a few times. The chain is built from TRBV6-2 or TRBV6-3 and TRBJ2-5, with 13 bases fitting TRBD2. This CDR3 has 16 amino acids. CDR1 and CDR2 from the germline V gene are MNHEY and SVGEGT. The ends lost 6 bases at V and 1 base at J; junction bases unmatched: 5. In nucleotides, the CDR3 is TGTGCCAGCAGCCCGACTAGCGGGAGGCTCCAAGAGACCCAGTACTTC. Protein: CASSPTSGRLQETQYF.

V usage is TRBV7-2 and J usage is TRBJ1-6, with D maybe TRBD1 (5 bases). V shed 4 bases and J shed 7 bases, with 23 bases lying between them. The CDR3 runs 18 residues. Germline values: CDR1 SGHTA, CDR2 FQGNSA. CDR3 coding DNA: TGTGCCAGCAGCTCCCCGGGACGGCCGAACTTGGGGAATTCACCCCTCCACTTT. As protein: CASSSPGRPNLGNSPLHF.

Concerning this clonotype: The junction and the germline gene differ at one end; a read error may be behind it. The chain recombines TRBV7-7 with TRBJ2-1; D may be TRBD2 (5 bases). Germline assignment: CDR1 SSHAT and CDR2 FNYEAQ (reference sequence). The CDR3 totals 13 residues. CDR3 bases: TGTGCTAGCAGCTTTACCGCGGGCAATAAGCAGTTCTTC. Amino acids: CASSFTAGNKQFF.

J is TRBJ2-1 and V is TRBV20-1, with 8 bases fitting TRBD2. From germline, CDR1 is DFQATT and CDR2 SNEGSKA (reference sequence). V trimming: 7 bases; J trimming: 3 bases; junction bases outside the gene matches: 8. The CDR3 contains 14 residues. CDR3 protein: CSGAPGLGYNEQFF. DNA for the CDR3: TGCAGTGGTGCACCGGGACTAGGCTACAATGAGCAGTTCTTC.

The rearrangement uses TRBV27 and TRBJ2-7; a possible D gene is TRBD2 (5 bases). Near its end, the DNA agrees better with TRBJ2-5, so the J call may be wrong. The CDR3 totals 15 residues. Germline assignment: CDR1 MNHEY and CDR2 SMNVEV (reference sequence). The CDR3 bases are TGTGCCAGCAGTTCCACGAGGGTGGCCGAGGAGACCCAGTACTTC. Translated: CASSSTRVAEETQYF.

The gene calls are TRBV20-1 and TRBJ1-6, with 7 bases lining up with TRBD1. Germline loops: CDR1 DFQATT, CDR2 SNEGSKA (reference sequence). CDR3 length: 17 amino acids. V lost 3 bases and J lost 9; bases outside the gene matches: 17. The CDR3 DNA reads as TGCAGTGCTAGTCCCCATGGGGGTGGGACAGCCCTTTCACCCCTCCACTTT. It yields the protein CSASPHGGGTALSPLHF.

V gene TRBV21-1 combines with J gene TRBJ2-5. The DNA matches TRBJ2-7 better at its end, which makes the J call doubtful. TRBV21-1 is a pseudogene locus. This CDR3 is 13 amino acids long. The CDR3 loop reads CASSKAGYHEQYF. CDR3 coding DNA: TGTGCCAGCAGCAAAGCGGGTTACCACGAGCAGTACTTC.

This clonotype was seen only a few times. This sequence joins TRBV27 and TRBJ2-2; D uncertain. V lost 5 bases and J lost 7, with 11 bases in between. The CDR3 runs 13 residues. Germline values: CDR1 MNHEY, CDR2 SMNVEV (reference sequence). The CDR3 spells CASSTRGFGELFF. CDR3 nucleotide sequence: TGTGCCAGCAGTACCCGCGGTTTCGGGGAGCTGTTTTTT.

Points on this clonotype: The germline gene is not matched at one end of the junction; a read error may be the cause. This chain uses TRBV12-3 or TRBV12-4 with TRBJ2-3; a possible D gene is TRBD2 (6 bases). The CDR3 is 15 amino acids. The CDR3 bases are TGTGCCAGCAGCTTAGGTCGCAGGGAGGCAGATACGGAGTATTTT. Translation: CASSLGRREADTEYF.

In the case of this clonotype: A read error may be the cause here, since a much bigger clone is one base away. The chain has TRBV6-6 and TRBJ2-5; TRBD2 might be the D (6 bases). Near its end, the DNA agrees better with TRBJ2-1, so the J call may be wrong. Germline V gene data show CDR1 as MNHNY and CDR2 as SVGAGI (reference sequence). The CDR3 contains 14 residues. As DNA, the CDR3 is TGTGCCAGCAGTCCCGGACTACCTCAAGAGACCCAGTTCTTC. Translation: CASSPGLPQETQFF.

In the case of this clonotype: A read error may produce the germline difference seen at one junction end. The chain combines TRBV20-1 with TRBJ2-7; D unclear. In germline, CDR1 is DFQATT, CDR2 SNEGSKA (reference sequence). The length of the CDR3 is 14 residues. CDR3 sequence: CSASGSGSSCEQYF. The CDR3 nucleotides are TGCAGTGCTAGCGGCTCCGGCAGCTCCTGCGAGCAGTACTTC.

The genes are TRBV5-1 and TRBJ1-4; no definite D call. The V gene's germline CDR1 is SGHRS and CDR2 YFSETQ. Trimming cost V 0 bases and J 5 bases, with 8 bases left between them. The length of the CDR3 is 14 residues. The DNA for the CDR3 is TGCGCCAGCAGCTTGGCCCGGGCGAATGAAAAACTGTTTTTT. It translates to CASSLARANEKLFF.

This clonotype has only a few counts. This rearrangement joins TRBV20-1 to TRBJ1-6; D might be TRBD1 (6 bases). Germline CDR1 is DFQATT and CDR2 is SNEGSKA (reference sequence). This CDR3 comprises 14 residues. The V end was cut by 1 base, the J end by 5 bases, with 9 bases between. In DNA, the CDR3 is TGCAGTGCTAGAGGCGGACAGCATAATTCACCCCTCCACTTT. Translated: CSARGGQHNSPLHF.

For the CDR3, the DNA is TGTGCCACCAGTGATTTTAGGGGGAACTTAAATGAGCAGTTCTTC. As protein: CATSDFRGNLNEQFF. The chain couples TRBV24-1 to TRBJ2-1; perhaps TRBD1 as D (6 bases). This CDR3 comprises 15 residues. Deletions cut 1 base from V and 7 bases from J, with 13 bases between. Germline V lookup: CDR1 KGHDR, CDR2 SFDVKD.

The CDR3 nucleotides read TGCGCCAGCAGTTTTGGGTTTGGGGCAACTAATGAAAAACTGTTTTTT. It is translated as CASSFGFGATNEKLFF. The genes are TRBV5-1 and TRBJ1-4, with unresolved D. With 5 bases removed from V and 0 bases from J, the gap between germline ends came to 14 bases. Germline loops: CDR1 SGHRS, CDR2 YFSETQ. The CDR3 totals 16 residues.

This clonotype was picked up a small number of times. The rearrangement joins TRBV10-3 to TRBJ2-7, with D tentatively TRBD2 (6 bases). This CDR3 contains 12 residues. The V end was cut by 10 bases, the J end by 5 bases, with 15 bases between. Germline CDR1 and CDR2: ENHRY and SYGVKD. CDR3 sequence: CATSPGRHEQYF. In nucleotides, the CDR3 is TGTGCCACCTCTCCAGGGAGGCACGAGCAGTACTTC.

DNA of the CDR3: TGCAGTGTGTACCGGGACTACTCCTACAATGAGCAGTACTTC. Translating it yields CSVYRDYSYNEQYF. The chain joins TRBV29-1 to TRBJ2-1, with 7 bases lining up with TRBD2. With the DNA end fitting TRBJ2-7 better, the J assignment may be wrong. The CDR3 has 14 amino acids. Germline assignment: CDR1 SQVTM and CDR2 ANQGSEA.

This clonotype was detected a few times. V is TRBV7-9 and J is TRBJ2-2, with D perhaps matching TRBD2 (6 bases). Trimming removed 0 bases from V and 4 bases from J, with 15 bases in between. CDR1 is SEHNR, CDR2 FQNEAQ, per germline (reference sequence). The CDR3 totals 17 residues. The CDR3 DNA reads TGTGCCAGCAGCTTAGCCCCATTGCGGGAATCCACCGGGGAGCTGTTTTTT. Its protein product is CASSLAPLRESTGELFF.

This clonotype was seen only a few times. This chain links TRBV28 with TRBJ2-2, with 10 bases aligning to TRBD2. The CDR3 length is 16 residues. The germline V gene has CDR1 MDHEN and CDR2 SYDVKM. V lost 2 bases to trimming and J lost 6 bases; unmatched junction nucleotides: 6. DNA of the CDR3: TGTGCCAGCAGTTTAAGCGGGAGGGCCCCGCCCGGGGAGCTGTTTTTT. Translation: CASSLSGRAPPGELFF.

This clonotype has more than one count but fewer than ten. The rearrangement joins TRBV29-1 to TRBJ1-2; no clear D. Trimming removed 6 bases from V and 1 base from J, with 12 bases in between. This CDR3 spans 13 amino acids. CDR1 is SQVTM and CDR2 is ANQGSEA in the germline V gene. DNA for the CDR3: TGCAGCGTCACCGGGAGACTTAACTATGGCTACACCTTC. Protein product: CSVTGRLNYGYTF.